A single sample is the source of the 8 T cell receptor beta chains below, sequenced in a study of T cells after yellow fever vaccination. One entry per CDR3 protein results from TCRdb running MiXCR on the 5' RACE reads. The sample gives a few hundred thousand distinct CDR3 sequences, approximately 4% of which show up once; 20% to 25% is in the top ten. The sample was PBMCs, taken 5 days after the yellow fever booster vaccination. The receptor set was obtained from a man younger than 35 who received the YFV17D yellow fever vaccine.

This clonotype was recorded a few times. J is TRBJ1-5 and V is TRBV5-5, with D maybe TRBD1 (5 bases). Trimming took 4 bases from V and 5 from J, leaving 16 bases between them. CDR3 length: 15 amino acids. The germline V gene has CDR1 SGHKS and CDR2 YYEKEE (reference sequence). CDR3 in DNA: TGTGCCAGCAGCGTATTGCAGGGCTCGGATCAGCCCCAGCATTTT. Its translation is CASSVLQGSDQPQHF.

The chain combines TRBV5-5 with TRBJ2-1, with unresolved D. The CDR3 is 12 amino acids. The germline gives CDR1 SGHKS, CDR2 YYEKEE (reference sequence). V lost 3 bases, J lost 4 bases, and 5 bases lay in between. The DNA for the CDR3 is TGTGCCAGCAGCTCGACGTACAATGAGCAGTTCTTC. It specifies CASSSTYNEQFF.

This clonotype was seen repeatedly, ten times or more. This chain connects TRBV4-1 to TRBJ1-1; no reliable D call. The V gene's germline CDR1 is MGHRA and CDR2 YSYEKL. The CDR3 contains 18 residues. Trimming took off 4 bases at V and 0 bases at J, with 21 bases between the two ends. DNA of the CDR3: TGCGCCAGCAGCCCGATAACACGGAGGCGGAACGTGAACACTGAAGCTTTCTTT. Translation: CASSPITRRRNVNTEAFF.

The chain links TRBV5-5 to TRBJ1-1; D uncertain. V lost 0 bases, J lost 3 bases, and 12 bases lay in between. Germline V gives CDR1 SGHKS, CDR2 YYEKEE (reference sequence). This CDR3 is built from 15 residues. CDR3 residues: CASSLEPGKYTEAFF. The CDR3 DNA follows: TGTGCCAGCAGCTTGGAGCCGGGGAAGTACACTGAAGCTTTCTTT.

As concerns this clonotype: A much larger clone differs from this one at a single base, so this may be a read error. This chain joins TRBV9 and TRBJ2-4; maybe TRBD2 (6 bases). Germline lookup yields CDR1 SGDLS and CDR2 YYNGEE. This CDR3 contains 16 residues. The ends were cut back, 4 bases at V and 7 bases at J, with 21 bases in the middle. The DNA of the CDR3 is TGTGCCAGCAGCCCAGGAGGAGCCCGCGGGGATAACATTCAGTACTTC. Its translation: CASSPGGARGDNIQYF.

This clonotype was observed many times. The rearrangement uses TRBV6-5 and TRBJ2-7, with D unclear. Germline CDR1 and CDR2: MNHEY and SVGAGI. This CDR3 contains 13 residues. V was clipped by 0 bases and J by 7 bases, with 10 bases between them. In DNA form, the CDR3 reads TGTGCCAGCAGTTACTCGTTGAAAGGGGAGCAGTACTTC. This gives the protein CASSYSLKGEQYF.

Ten or more counts support this clonotype. Written as DNA, the CDR3 is TGCAGTGCTAGAGATGGGGGACGGAGGGCCGGGGAGCTGTTTTTT. This gives the protein CSARDGGRRAGELFF. The chain has TRBV20-1 and TRBJ2-2; D perhaps matches TRBD2 (6 bases). Looked up from germline, CDR1 is DFQATT and CDR2 is SNEGSKA (reference sequence). The V gene lost 0 bases and the J gene lost 6 bases, with 14 bases spanning the gap. This CDR3 spans 15 amino acids.

The chain combines TRBV6-2 or TRBV6-3 with TRBJ2-1; D gene unclear. The CDR3 sequence is 16 residues long. The germline V and J ends were trimmed by 8 bases and 2 bases, with 19 bases remaining between them. CDR1 MNHEY and CDR2 SVGEGT come from the germline V gene. The CDR3 nucleotides are TGTGCCAGCTCCTTTCTCGGGCACGACCCCTACAATGAGCAGTTCTTC. It encodes CASSFLGHDPYNEQFF.